One and the same sample provided the 7 T cell receptor beta chains below, sequenced in a study of cytomegalovirus exposure and HLA in healthy donors. Vbeta (60) and Jbeta (13) primers were used in the PCR. Some clones are missing from TCRdb's copy, which holds only in-frame ones; the method was immunoSEQ multiplex PCR. In total, the table holds about 41,000 clones. Sequenced material: PBMCs. All receptors derive from a young man in good health and CMV-seronegative.

A word on this clone: This CDR3 is also generated by other DNA sequences in the sample. This rearrangement joins TRBV9 to TRBJ2-7; 7 bases match TRBD2. CDR1 is SGDLS, CDR2 YYNGEE, per germline. Losses at the gene ends were 4 bases for V and 2 bases for J; bases not matched to a gene: 6. The CDR3 runs 14 residues. The CDR3 sequence is CASSMGGEAYEQYF. The CDR3 DNA reads TGTGCCAGCAGCATGGGAGGGGAGGCCTACGAGCAGTACTTC.

As to this clone: Other DNA variants within this sample encode the same CDR3. The chain has TRBV2 and TRBJ1-5, with TRBD1 as a possible D gene (6 bases). This CDR3 spans 12 amino acids. V lost 7 bases and J lost 7, with 11 bases in between. From germline, CDR1 is SNHLY and CDR2 FYNNEI. CDR3 coding DNA: TGTGCCAGCACAACGGACAGACAGCCCCAGCATTTT. Encoded protein: CASTTDRQPQHF.

The rearrangement uses TRBV9 and TRBJ1-3; TRBD1 matches at 10 bases. CDR1 and CDR2 from the germline V gene are SGDLS and YYNGEE. This CDR3 comprises 14 residues. The trim removed 5 bases at V and 8 bases at J, leaving 7 bases unmatched. CDR3 loop: CASRLGQGRDTIYF. In nucleotides, the CDR3 is TGTGCCAGCAGACTGGGACAGGGGCGGGACACCATATATTTT.

The gene calls are TRBV18 and TRBJ1-1, with 11 bases aligning to TRBD1. With V trimmed by 5 bases and J by 4 bases, 6 bases remained unmatched. Germline CDR1 is KGHSH and CDR2 is LQKENI. The CDR3 totals 15 residues. The DNA of the CDR3 is TGTGCCAGCTCATCGGGACAGGGGGGGGGCACTGAAGCTTTCTTT. This codes for CASSSGQGGGTEAFF.

The V gene is TRBV4-2, the J gene TRBJ2-1; D may be TRBD2 (6 bases). The CDR3 is 14 amino acids. Looked up from germline, CDR1 is LGHNA and CDR2 is YNFKEQ. Trimming left V 0 bases short and J 12 bases short, with 15 bases between. The CDR3 reads CASSQDPVVGGQFF. In DNA form, the CDR3 reads TGTGCCAGCAGCCAAGATCCGGTTGTGGGGGGGCAGTTCTTC.

The V call is TRBV5-1, the J call TRBJ1-2, with D unclear. The germline V and J ends were trimmed by 3 bases and 4 bases, with 4 bases remaining between them. Germline loops: CDR1 SGHRS, CDR2 YFSETQ. This CDR3 is built from 11 residues. CDR3 sequence reads: CASSSSYGYTF. The CDR3 nucleotides read TGCGCCAGCAGCTCCTCCTATGGCTACACCTTC.

The J gene is TRBJ2-7, the V gene TRBV29-1; the D gene is possibly TRBD1 (6 bases). The CDR3 covers 12 residues. In germline, CDR1 is SQVTM, CDR2 ANQGSEA. V was shortened by 7 bases and J by 0 bases, with 10 bases between the two germline ends. CDR3 loop: CSGGHSSYEQYF. CDR3 DNA sequence: TGCAGCGGGGGACACAGCTCCTACGAGCAGTACTTC.